This T cell receptor beta chain was documented in a study of PD-L1 blockade in urothelial cancer. The wider study: The year 2014 saw patients start atezolizumab, 1,200 mg intravenously every 3 weeks. Analyses used blood from 3 weeks (second dose) and 6 weeks after treatment start. Study findings and constraints: Patients with durable benefit had greater blood expansion of tumor-associated TCR clones 3 weeks into treatment.

Germline CDR1 and CDR2: SNHLY and FYNNEI. The CDR3 loop spans 14 amino acids. Trimming removed 6 bases at V and 5 bases at J, with 15 bases between. About this clone itself: No antigen is known for it.

The repertoire was sequenced with immunoSEQ multiplex PCR; TCRdb's copy has only in-frame clones and lacks some. The sample holds 45,000 to 65,000 clones, 84% seen once. The origin of this receptor is a man in his forties with urothelial cancer. The V and J genes are TRBV2 and TRBJ2-3; D possibly corresponds to TRBD1 (5 bases). Sequences were derived from PBMCs, sampled around atezolizumab (anti-PD-L1) treatment. The CDR3 DNA is TGTGCCAGCAGGCCCGACCTCCAGGGAGATACGCAGTATTTT. Protein: CASRPDLQGDTQYF.